Presented here are 19 T cell receptor beta chains from one specimen sequenced in a study of T cell repertoires in cytomegalovirus infection. TCRdb re-derived calls from the reads in MiXCR, one entry per CDR3 protein. The table lists approximately 990,000 distinct CDR3 sequences, approximately 32% of them singletons. Their antigens are not known. The sample was cultured CD8+ T cells from PBMCs, taken from culture after CMV antigen stimulation. These receptors all stem from a human donor in good health (CMV status not recorded). Some clones in this sample may be carry-over from other donors' samples.

The gene calls are TRBV14 and TRBJ1-2, with 8 positions matching TRBD1. CDR1 SGHDN and CDR2 FVKESK come from the germline V gene. The CDR3 is 15 residues long. V lost 3 bases, J lost 4 bases, and 7 bases stayed unmatched. The CDR3 DNA reads as TGTGCCAGCAGCCACGGGACAGGCGAAGGCTATGGCTACACCTTC. Translated: CASSHGTGEGYGYTF.

The V call is TRBV19, the J call TRBJ2-2; D is perhaps TRBD1 (6 bases). This CDR3 contains 15 residues. Per the germline V gene, CDR1 is LNHDA and CDR2 is SQIVND (reference sequence). Trimming stripped 3 bases from V and 4 bases from J, with 12 bases between. The CDR3 DNA sequence: TGTGCCAGTAGTATGTCAGGGGATGCCACCGGGGAGCTGTTTTTT. Protein sequence: CASSMSGDATGELFF.

This clonotype was seen ten or more times. The chain uses TRBV12-3 or TRBV12-4 and TRBJ2-1, with 8 bases lining up with TRBD1. The CDR3 extends over 13 amino acids. The V gene end was trimmed by 8 bases and the J gene end by 6 bases; junction bases not matched to a gene: 6. Here the CDR3 DNA reads TGTGCCAGCTCCTTACAGGGGGGCAATGAGCAGTTCTTC. It specifies CASSLQGGNEQFF.

The V gene is TRBV3-1, the J gene TRBJ2-7; 7 bases are shared with TRBD1. The V segment lost 0 bases and the J segment 3 bases; nucleotides outside the gene matches: 17. The germline V gene has CDR1 LGHDT and CDR2 YNNKEL (reference sequence). The CDR3 extends over 19 amino acids. The CDR3 coding sequence is TGTGCCAGCAGCCAAGATGCAGGACAGGCTTTTGACGTATTCTACGAGCAGTACTTC. It encodes CASSQDAGQAFDVFYEQYF.

This chain uses TRBV5-5 with TRBJ1-5; a possible D gene is TRBD1 (5 bases). Germline loops: CDR1 SGHKS, CDR2 YYEKEE (reference sequence). CDR3 length: 15 amino acids. Trimming took 6 bases from V and 3 from J, leaving 16 bases between them. CDR3 sequence (DNA): TGTGCCAGCACCCTGGGATCACAGGTCAATCAGCCCCAGCATTTT. This sequence encodes CASTLGSQVNQPQHF.

A word on this clonotype: This may come from a read error, since a much larger clone is one base off. CDR3: CASSAGTSGLVDTQYF. CDR3 DNA: TGTGCCAGCAGCGCGGGGACTAGCGGACTTGTAGATACGCAGTATTTT. V and J are TRBV7-6 and TRBJ2-3; TRBD2 aligns across 11 bases. The germline CDR1 and CDR2 sequences are SGHVS and FNYEAQ. Trimming took 5 bases from V and 5 from J; bases not matched to a gene: 9. This CDR3 has 16 residues.

The V call is TRBV2, the J call TRBJ1-1, with unresolved D. The CDR3 sequence is 12 residues long. CDR1 is SNHLY and CDR2 is FYNNEI in the germline V gene. V was trimmed by 10 bases and J by 5 bases, leaving 14 bases between them. CDR3 nucleotide sequence: TGTGCCAAACGGGCTGCGGGGACTGAAGCTTTCTTT. Translating gives CAKRAAGTEAFF.

This clonotype turned up a few times. The chain uses TRBV6-6 and TRBJ2-2; D is tentatively TRBD1 or TRBD2 (5 bases each). CDR1 MNHNY and CDR2 SVGAGI come from the germline V gene (reference sequence). V was pared by 5 bases and J by 6 bases, with 28 bases between. The CDR3 runs to 19 residues. DNA of the CDR3: TGTGCCAGCAGTCAGAGGGAGATCCATGAGGCCACAGGTGCCGGGGAGCTGTTTTTT. Translation gives CASSQREIHEATGAGELFF.

This clonotype was observed a few times. The rearrangement links TRBV10-3 to TRBJ1-2; no clear D. With 10 bases removed from V and 6 bases from J, the gap between germline ends came to 18 bases. There are 13 residues in the CDR3. CDR1 and CDR2 from the germline V gene are ENHRY and SYGVKD. CDR3 residues: CATLLPSGDGYTF. As DNA, the CDR3 is TGTGCCACCCTGCTACCCTCGGGAGATGGCTACACCTTC.

The chain is built from TRBV5-4 and TRBJ2-2; 14 bases match TRBD2. Trimming removed 8 bases from V and 5 bases from J; junction bases left unmatched: 8. From germline, CDR1 is SGHNT and CDR2 YYREEE (reference sequence). The CDR3 is made up of 16 amino acids. CDR3 DNA sequence: TGTGCCAGTGTGACTAGCGGGGGGGCCAGTACCGGGGAGCTGTTTTTT. It translates to CASVTSGGASTGELFF.

This clonotype was seen a handful of times. V usage is TRBV9 and J usage is TRBJ1-2; D is possibly TRBD1 (5 bases). CDR3 size: 17 residues. The V gene's germline CDR1 is SGDLS and CDR2 YYNGEE. The V gene lost 0 bases and the J gene lost 0 bases, with 15 bases spanning the gap. Written as DNA, the CDR3 is TGTGCCAGCAGCGTAGGGGGGAAGGAGGAACCTAACTATGGCTACACCTTC. This sequence encodes CASSVGGKEEPNYGYTF. Variable domain in full (rest from reference TRBV9 and TRBJ1-2): DSGVTQTPKHLITATGQRVTLRCSPRSGDLSVYWYQQSLDQGLQFLIQYYNGEERAKGNILERFSAQQFPDLHSELNLSSLELGDSALYFCASSVGGKEEPNYGYTFGSGTRLTVV.

This clonotype occurred a few times. This chain's CDR3 is CASSLPGEGTEAFF. The CDR3 region has the DNA TGCGCCAGCAGCCTCCCCGGGGAGGGCACTGAAGCTTTCTTT. This sequence joins TRBV5-1 and TRBJ1-1; unclear D gene. V was cut by 4 bases and J by 4 bases, with 14 bases left in between. The CDR3 runs 14 residues. Germline lookup yields CDR1 SGHRS and CDR2 YFSETQ.

This clonotype was seen more than once but under ten times. The genes are TRBV10-3 and TRBJ2-3; the D gene is possibly TRBD2 (6 bases). There are 15 residues in the CDR3. V lost 6 bases and J 2 bases, leaving 15 bases between the germline ends. Germline V gene sequence: CDR1 ENHRY, CDR2 SYGVKD. CDR3 region: CAIRPRGTDTDTQYF. The CDR3 DNA is TGTGCCATCAGGCCCCGGGGGACGGACACAGATACGCAGTATTTT.

This clonotype has just one count. The chain recombines TRBV2 with TRBJ2-1; the D gene is possibly TRBD2 (5 bases). The CDR3 loop spans 13 amino acids. CDR1 and CDR2 (germline): SNHLY, FYNNEI. V lost 8 bases and J 6 bases, leaving 14 bases between the germline ends. This CDR3 reads CASGVRGINEQFF. CDR3 bases: TGTGCCAGCGGAGTACGGGGAATCAATGAGCAGTTCTTC.

V and J are TRBV6-6 and TRBJ2-1; TRBD2 matches 12 bases. The germline V gene encodes CDR1 MNHNY and CDR2 SVGAGI (reference sequence). The CDR3 contains 15 residues. V lost 7 bases to trimming and J lost 5 bases; unmatched junction nucleotides: 6. The CDR3 DNA reads as TGTGCCAGCAACCTACTAGCGGGGGGAAACAATGAGCAGTTCTTC. Protein sequence: CASNLLAGGNNEQFF.

This chain joins TRBV29-1 and TRBJ2-3; D is ambiguous. CDR3 size: 14 residues. V was trimmed by 4 bases and J by 10 bases, leaving 21 bases between them. Germline V gene sequence: CDR1 SQVTM, CDR2 ANQGSEA. The CDR3 region has the DNA TGCAGCGTTGTGGCCGGACCTCCCCCAGTCGCGCAGTATTTT. Translation: CSVVAGPPPVAQYF.

At least ten counts were recorded for this clonotype. The chain uses TRBV7-2 and TRBJ2-7; weak D call: TRBD2 (6 bases). CDR3 length equals 15 residues. Per germline, CDR1 SGHTA and CDR2 FQGNSA. The V and J ends lost 1 base and 3 bases respectively, with 13 bases between them. CDR3 in amino acids: CASSLVSGSNYEQYV. Here the CDR3 DNA reads TGTGCCAGCAGCTTAGTATCCGGGAGCAACTACGAGCAGTACGTC.

This rearrangement joins TRBV18 to TRBJ1-6; D not certain. Per germline, CDR1 KGHSH and CDR2 LQKENI. CDR3 length: 17 residues. V was pared by 3 bases and J by 7 bases, with 19 bases between. CDR3 residues: CASSPLNRSRFNSPLHF. DNA for the CDR3: TGTGCCAGCTCACCCCTTAATCGGAGCCGGTTCAATTCACCCCTCCACTTT.

This clonotype was found a few times. The V gene is TRBV12-5, the J gene TRBJ1-1; D remains unclear. Trimming took off 0 bases at V and 5 bases at J, with 10 bases between the two ends. The germline V gene encodes CDR1 LGHNT and CDR2 FRNRAP. The CDR3 is made up of 14 amino acids. CDR3 coding DNA: TGTGCTAGTGGTTTGGTAAGGCGAGTTACTGAAGCTTTCTTT. It yields the protein CASGLVRRVTEAFF.